This is a list of T cell receptor beta chains from one sample in a study of blood T cell repertoires in COVID-19. This table comes from immunoSEQ multiplex PCR, and its TCRdb copy is limited to in-frame clones, with some not included. In the table there are about 75,000 clones, about nine tenths of which are singletons. Specimen: peripheral blood. These receptors were taken from a woman aged 50 to 60 with acute or convalescent COVID-19. Both conserved end residues are part of each CDR3. Each record gives: D gene, clone size, V gene, J gene, CDR3 DNA, CDR3 protein. D genes are given only for firm matches. A clone size is listed for some rows: how often the clone was seen (once, few, many), or a class if it is expanded.

-	-	TRBV5-1	TRBJ1-1	TGCGCCAGCAGCTTGGTTAGTAGGAACACTGAAGCTTTCTTT	CASSLVSRNTEAFF
-	-	TRBV30	TRBJ1-4	TGTGCCTGGAGTCCCAGGGCAGTAAATGAAAAACTGTTTTTT	CAWSPRAVNEKLFF
-	-	TRBV7-6	TRBJ2-2	TGTGCCAGCAGCTTAGGGGGGGGCAGCACCGGGGAGCTGTTTTTT	CASSLGGGSTGELFF
-	-	TRBV24-1	TRBJ2-3	TGTGCCACCAGTGATGCACACATGACTGGCACAGATACGCAGTATTTT	CATSDAHMTGTDTQYF
TRBD1	-	TRBV11-1	TRBJ2-2	TGTGCCAGCAGCAAGGGACAGGGGGGGGACACCGGGGAGCTGTTTTTT	CASSKGQGGDTGELFF
-	few	TRBV12-3/TRBV12-4	TRBJ1-1	TGTGCCAGCAGGGGGGGTGAAGCTTTCTTT	CASRGGEAFF
TRBD2	-	TRBV5-1	TRBJ2-1	TGCGCCAGCAGTGTACCGGGACTAGCGGGGGGGAGCTCCTACAATGAGCAGTTCTTC	CASSVPGLAGGSSYNEQFF
TRBD1	-	TRBV4-1	TRBJ2-3	TGCGCCAGCAGCCAACCGGGGACAGGGGGCTCAGATACGCAGTATTTT	CASSQPGTGGSDTQYF
-	-	TRBV11-2	TRBJ2-3	TGTGCCAGCAGCTTGTCTAGCGAAGATACGCAGTATTTT	CASSLSSEDTQYF
TRBD2	once	TRBV5-1	TRBJ2-1	TGCGCCAGCAGCTTGGCGCTAGCGGGCTACAATGAGCAGTTCTTC	CASSLALAGYNEQFF
-	once	TRBV30	TRBJ2-1	TGTGCCTGGCTAGGAACCTACAATGAGCAGTTCTTC	CAWLGTYNEQFF
TRBD2	-	TRBV3-1/TRBV3-2	TRBJ2-1	TGTGCCAGCAGCCGGCTAGCGGGAGACAATGAGCAGTTCTTC	CASSRLAGDNEQFF
TRBD1	-	TRBV5-1	TRBJ1-1	TGCGCCAGCAGCCCGGGACAGGGTAGCGGCACTGAAGCTTTCTTT	CASSPGQGSGTEAFF
TRBD1	-	TRBV18	TRBJ1-5	TGTGCCAGCTCACCACCCCGGACAGGTCACAATCAGCCCCAGCATTTT	CASSPPRTGHNQPQHF
-	-	TRBV20-1	TRBJ1-2	TGCAGTGCAAAGCTGGATGGCTACACCTTC	CSAKLDGYTF
TRBD1	once	TRBV2	TRBJ1-1	TGTGCCAGCAGGGGGACAGGGGGAAACACTGAAGCTTTCTTT	CASRGTGGNTEAFF
TRBD1	-	TRBV19	TRBJ2-3	TGTGCCAGTAGTATCAGACAGGGGGCTACAGATACGCAGTATTTT	CASSIRQGATDTQYF
TRBD1	-	TRBV5-8	TRBJ2-3	TGTGCCAGCAGCTTCCGGGACAGGAGCACAGATACGCAGTATTTT	CASSFRDRSTDTQYF
TRBD2	-	TRBV11-2	TRBJ2-1	TGTGCCAGCAGCTCCCAGGGACTAGCGGGAGGTTCTTTCAATGAGCAGTTCTTC	CASSSQGLAGGSFNEQFF
-	-	TRBV4-1	TRBJ1-3	TGCGCCAGCAGCCAAAACCCCCATGGCAGCTCTGGAAACACCATATATTTT	CASSQNPHGSSGNTIYF
-	once	TRBV5-6	TRBJ1-1	TGTGCCAGCAGCTCGCTTCTTCTGGCCGCTTTCTTT	CASSSLLLAAFF
-	-	TRBV12-3/TRBV12-4	TRBJ1-1	TGTGCCAGCAGTTCATGGGGGCGAGCTTTCTTT	CASSSWGRAFF
TRBD1	-	TRBV12-3/TRBV12-4	TRBJ1-2	TGTGCCAGCATAGGGGGCTTAGGGAGCTACACCTTC	CASIGGLGSYTF
TRBD1	few	TRBV18	TRBJ2-1	TGTGCCAGCTCACCCAATACAGGGGAGCATGAGCAGTTCTTC	CASSPNTGEHEQFF
TRBD1	once	TRBV29-1	TRBJ2-5	TGCAGCGTTGGTGGGACAGGAGAAGCTATAGGCCAGTACTTC	CSVGGTGEAIGQYF
-	-	TRBV5-1	TRBJ1-3	TGCGCCAGCAGCTTAGGCGACTACTCTGGAAACACCATATATTTT	CASSLGDYSGNTIYF
-	-	TRBV28	TRBJ2-7	TGTGCCAGCAGTTTACCCAGGACTGTCGAGCAGTACTTC	CASSLPRTVEQYF
TRBD1	once	TRBV11-2	TRBJ1-1	TGTGCCAGCAGCCCGGGGACAGGGGCTTCTTTCAACACTGAAGCTTTCTTT	CASSPGTGASFNTEAFF
-	-	TRBV19	TRBJ1-5	TGTGCCAGTAGTATCCTAGGCAGGGGCAATCAGCCCCAGCATTTT	CASSILGRGNQPQHF
TRBD1	-	TRBV3-1/TRBV3-2	TRBJ1-6	TGTGCCAGCAGCCAAGGACAGGGGGGGTCACCCCTCCACTTT	CASSQGQGGSPLHF
-	-	TRBV19	TRBJ1-5	TGTGCCAGTAGGGACACCAATCAGCCCCAGCATTTT	CASRDTNQPQHF
-	many	TRBV4-3	TRBJ2-1	TGCGCCAGCAGCCAAGCTGGGGACTTACCCTACAATGAGCAGTTCTTC	CASSQAGDLPYNEQFF
-	-	TRBV7-9	TRBJ2-1	TGTGCCAGCAGCTTAGCGAGACAGAAACCCAATGAGCAGTTCTTC	CASSLARQKPNEQFF
TRBD1	-	TRBV5-1	TRBJ2-6	TGCGCCAGCAGCTTAACGGGGACAGGTGGGGCCAACGTCCTGACTTTC	CASSLTGTGGANVLTF
TRBD1	-	TRBV7-3	TRBJ2-1	TGTGCCAGCAGCCCCCATCCGGGACAGGGAGGCTATGAGCAGTTCTTC	CASSPHPGQGGYEQFF
TRBD1	few	TRBV19	TRBJ1-5	TGTGCCGCTGTAAACCAAACAGGGGCGGTAGTTGGGTGGGGCAATCAGCCCCAGCATTTT	CAAVNQTGAVVGWGNQPQHF
-	-	TRBV5-1	TRBJ1-2	TGCGCCAGCAGCTTGGTAGGGGGGGATAACTATGGCTACACCTTC	CASSLVGGDNYGYTF
-	-	TRBV3-1/TRBV3-2	TRBJ1-4	TGTGCCAGCAGCCTTAAAGGGGGTGGCGAAAAACTGTTTTTT	CASSLKGGGEKLFF
TRBD1	-	TRBV6-5	TRBJ2-5	TGTGCCAGCACCCTGACAGGGCAAGAGACCCAGTACTTC	CASTLTGQETQYF
TRBD2	-	TRBV28	TRBJ2-3	TGTGCCAGCAGTTCGACCTCCGGTGGGAGGGTAGGGACAGATACGCAGTATTTT	CASSSTSGGRVGTDTQYF
TRBD1	-	TRBV28	TRBJ1-1	TGTGCCAGCAGCTCCACAGGGGGCCTCACTGAAGCTTTCTTT	CASSSTGGLTEAFF
TRBD2	-	TRBV6-6	TRBJ2-5	TGTGCCAGCAGTTCTGGCGGGAGTAACCAAGAGACCCAGTACTTC	CASSSGGSNQETQYF
TRBD2	-	TRBV7-2	TRBJ2-1	TGTGCCAGCAGCGTCCAAGGACTAGCAGTCTACAATGAGCAGTTCTTC	CASSVQGLAVYNEQFF
TRBD1	-	TRBV6-1	TRBJ1-4	TGTGCCAGCAGTGAACCGGGACAGGGGAGGAATGAAAAACTGTTTTTT	CASSEPGQGRNEKLFF
-	-	TRBV6-5	TRBJ1-4	TGTGCCAGCAGTTACGACGCCGGGAGCGTTAATGAAAAACTGTTTTTT	CASSYDAGSVNEKLFF
-	-	TRBV19	TRBJ1-1	TGTGCCAGTAGTACCGGGGGGGCCCTGAACACTGAAGCTTTCTTT	CASSTGGALNTEAFF
-	-	TRBV11-2	TRBJ2-2	TGTGCCAGCAACAATCTAGCCGGGGGCGGGGAGCTGTTTTTT	CASNNLAGGGELFF
-	-	TRBV12-2	TRBJ2-5	TGTGCAAGTCGCTTAGCGCTTGACAATGAGACCCAGTACTTC	CASRLALDNETQYF
TRBD2	-	TRBV3-1/TRBV3-2	TRBJ2-2	TGTGCCAGCAGCCCGGGGACTAGCGGGACCACCGGGGAGCTGTTTTTT	CASSPGTSGTTGELFF
-	-	TRBV10-3	TRBJ2-1	TGTGCCATCAGTGTGGCAGGGGTAAAGGGTTTGAATGAGCAGTTCTTC	CAISVAGVKGLNEQFF
TRBD1	-	TRBV28	TRBJ1-6	TGTGCCAGCAGTTTTGTGACAGGGGGGAATTCACCCCTCCACTTT	CASSFVTGGNSPLHF
-	-	TRBV4-1	TRBJ1-6	TGCGCCAGCAGCCAAGAAGGGGGTAGCTCCTATAATTCACCCCTCCACTTT	CASSQEGGSSYNSPLHF
TRBD2	-	TRBV7-3	TRBJ2-1	TGTGCCAGCAGCTCCTCCCCCCTTAGCGGGGGCCGCCCTAATGAGCAGTTCTTC	CASSSSPLSGGRPNEQFF
-	many	TRBV7-2	TRBJ1-3	TGTGCCAGCAGCTCAGAATACCGCTCTGGAAACACCATATATTTT	CASSSEYRSGNTIYF
-	-	TRBV28	TRBJ1-1	TGTGCCAGCAGTTTAGGCAGGGATGCTTTCTTT	CASSLGRDAFF
TRBD1	-	TRBV5-1	TRBJ1-4	TGCGCCAGCAGCGGGACCGGGACAGGGGATCCCTATGAAAAACTGTTTTTT	CASSGTGTGDPYEKLFF
-	once	TRBV4-2	TRBJ1-5	TGTGCCAGCAGCCAAGATTGGCGGGTAGATCAGCCCCAGCATTTT	CASSQDWRVDQPQHF
TRBD1	-	TRBV7-2	TRBJ2-5	TGTGCCAGCAGCTTAGGACAGGGCATAGGGACCCAGTACTTC	CASSLGQGIGTQYF
TRBD2	-	TRBV7-2	TRBJ2-3	TGTGCCACAGCCATACGGGGGGACACAGATACGCAGTATTTT	CATAIRGDTDTQYF
-	-	TRBV27	TRBJ1-6	TGTGCCAGCAGTTTAAGCCAGGGGAATAATTCACCCCTCCACTTT	CASSLSQGNNSPLHF